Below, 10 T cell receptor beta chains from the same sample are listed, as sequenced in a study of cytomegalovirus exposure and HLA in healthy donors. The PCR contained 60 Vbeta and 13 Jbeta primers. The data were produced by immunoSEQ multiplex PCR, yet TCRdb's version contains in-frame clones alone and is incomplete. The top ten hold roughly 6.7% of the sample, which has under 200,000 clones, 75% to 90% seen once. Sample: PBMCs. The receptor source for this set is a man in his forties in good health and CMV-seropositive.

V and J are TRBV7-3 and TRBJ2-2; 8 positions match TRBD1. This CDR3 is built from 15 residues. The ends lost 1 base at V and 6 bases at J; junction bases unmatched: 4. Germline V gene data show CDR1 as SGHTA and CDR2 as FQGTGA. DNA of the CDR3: TGTGCCAGCAGCTTAAGACAGGGGAGCGCCGGGGAGCTGTTTTTT. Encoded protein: CASSLRQGSAGELFF.

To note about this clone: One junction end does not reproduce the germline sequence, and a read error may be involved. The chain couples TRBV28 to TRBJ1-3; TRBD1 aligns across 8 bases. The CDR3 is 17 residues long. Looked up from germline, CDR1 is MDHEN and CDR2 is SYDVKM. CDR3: CASSLYGQGGSGNTIYF. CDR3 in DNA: TGTGCCAGCAGTCTCTACGGACAGGGAGGGTCTGGGAACACCATATATTTT.

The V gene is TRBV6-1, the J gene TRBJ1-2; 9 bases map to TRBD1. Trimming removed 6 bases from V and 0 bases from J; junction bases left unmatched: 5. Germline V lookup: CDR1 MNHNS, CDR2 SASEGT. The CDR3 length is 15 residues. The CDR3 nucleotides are TGTGCCAGCAGGAAAGGGACAGGGCCTAACTATGGCTACACCTTC. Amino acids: CASRKGTGPNYGYTF.

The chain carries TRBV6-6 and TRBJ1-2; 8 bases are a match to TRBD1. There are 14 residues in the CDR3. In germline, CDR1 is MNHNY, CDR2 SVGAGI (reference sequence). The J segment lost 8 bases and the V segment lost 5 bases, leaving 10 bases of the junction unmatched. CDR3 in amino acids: CASSDGQGSRGYTF. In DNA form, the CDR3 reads TGTGCCAGCAGTGACGGACAGGGTTCTAGAGGCTACACCTTC.

The CDR3 region is CASSFAGPSTNNEQFF. Here the CDR3 DNA reads TGCGCCAGCAGCTTCGCGGGACCCAGTACCAACAATGAGCAGTTCTTC. The V and J genes are TRBV5-1 and TRBJ2-1, with D maybe TRBD2 (6 bases). V was clipped by 2 bases and J by 5 bases, with 17 bases between them. CDR1 is SGHRS, CDR2 YFSETQ, per germline. This CDR3 region has 16 residues.

For the CDR3, the DNA is TGTGCCAGCAGCTCCTTACTAGCCCTAAGCTCCTACAATGAGCAGTTCTTC. Amino acids: CASSSLLALSSYNEQFF. This chain joins TRBV11-2 and TRBJ2-1, with D perhaps matching TRBD2 (6 bases). This CDR3 region has 17 residues. Germline assignment: CDR1 SGHAT and CDR2 FQNNGV. V was shortened by 4 bases and J by 0 bases, with 16 bases between the two germline ends. Supplemented by reference TRBV11-2 and TRBJ2-1, the full variable domain reads EAGVAQSPRYKIIEKRQSVAFWCNPISGHATLYWYQQILGQGPKLLIQFQNNGVVDDSQLPKDRFSAERLKGVDSTLKIQPAKLEDSAVYLCASSSLLALSSYNEQFFGPGTRLTVL.

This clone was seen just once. CDR3 sequence (DNA): TGTGCCACCAGCACGGGGACTAGCGGGGGGGCAGAGACCCAGTACTTC. Translation gives CATSTGTSGGAETQYF. The chain couples TRBV15 to TRBJ2-5, with 16 bases matching TRBD2. Germline V gene data show CDR1 as LNHNV and CDR2 as YYDKDF (reference sequence). Unmatched junction bases numbered 3, after V lost 4 bases and J lost 4 bases. The CDR3 is 16 residues long.

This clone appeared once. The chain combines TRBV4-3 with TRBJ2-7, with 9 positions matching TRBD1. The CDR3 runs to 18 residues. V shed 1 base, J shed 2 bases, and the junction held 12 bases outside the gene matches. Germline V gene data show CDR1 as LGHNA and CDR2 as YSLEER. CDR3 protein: CASSQASPGTGFPYEQYF. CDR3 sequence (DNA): TGCGCCAGCAGCCAAGCTTCACCCGGGACAGGGTTCCCCTACGAGCAGTACTTC.

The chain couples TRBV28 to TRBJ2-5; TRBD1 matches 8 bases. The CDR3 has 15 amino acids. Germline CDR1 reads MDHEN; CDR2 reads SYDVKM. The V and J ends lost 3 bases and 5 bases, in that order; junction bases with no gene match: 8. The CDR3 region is CASSLSAGGYETQYF. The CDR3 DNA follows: TGTGCCAGCAGTTTGAGCGCAGGGGGCTACGAGACCCAGTACTTC.

The CDR3 DNA is TGTGCCAGCAGTCGGACAGGGCCATACGAGCAGTACTTC. The encoded protein is CASSRTGPYEQYF. The rearrangement uses TRBV28 and TRBJ2-7; 8 nucleotides line up with TRBD1. The V and J ends lost 5 bases and 4 bases, in that order; junction bases with no gene match: 4. The CDR3 is 13 amino acids. Germline assignment: CDR1 MDHEN and CDR2 SYDVKM.